This T cell receptor beta chain was captured in a study of PD-L1 blockade in urothelial cancer (dated by TCRdb to 2016 to 2017). For the wider study: All patients started therapy in the mid-2010s and received atezolizumab 1,200 mg intravenously every 3 weeks. About 90% of the roughly 29 patients were males with bladder-origin urothelial cancer, and about two thirds of the roughly 30 reported a prior smoking history. An ECOG performance status of 0 or 1 was recorded for the patients, and 0 to 3 prior chemotherapy regimens had been received by the patients. Blood samples were analyzed at two time points: 3 weeks after treatment start (second dose) and 6 weeks after treatment start. A median of about 140,000 T cells and 80,000 or so unique TCRs was obtained from blood samples, and a median clonality of approximately 0.077 was observed. The study was an exploratory multi-omic analysis of somatic, immune and clinical correlates of response to PD-L1 blockade with atezolizumab in urothelial cancer. Pretreatment tumor samples, along with matched peripheral blood collected serially before and after atezolizumab treatment, underwent TCR sequencing. Durable clinical benefit was defined as a progression-free survival longer than 6 months, and TCR features were additionally tested against progression-free survival and overall survival. In the same patients, whole exome sequencing and RNA sequencing of pretreatment tumors were performed in addition to TCR sequencing. Roughly 10 patients achieved durable clinical benefit and about 19 did not. Pretreatment blood TCR-seq was available for nearly 30 patients, at least one posttreatment blood collection was obtained for some 25 patients, and tumor TCR-seq was available for some 25 patients.

The investigation overall reported the following: Small sample size (n ≈ 30) and many exploratory analyses mean the results are intended to be hypothesis-generating. A pretreatment peripheral blood TCR clonality below the median was linked to improved progression-free and overall survival. Among patients with durable benefit, tumor-associated TCR clones showed greater expansion in peripheral blood 3 weeks after treatment started (n ≈ 20, p = 0.022).

The sample's time point, from its label and the paper: peripheral blood 6 weeks after treatment start. The cohort comprised roughly 30 patients with locally advanced or metastatic urothelial carcinoma treated at Memorial Sloan Kettering on a trial protocol. Peripheral blood mononuclear cells were collected from each patient pretreatment and during treatment, giving between 1 and 8 total time points per patient. The Qiagen DNeasy Blood extraction kit was used to purify genomic DNA from total PBMCs and from tumor samples. PBMCs were collected pretreatment and during treatment, and were isolated and stored as previously described. From its cysteine to its phenylalanine, the CDR3 spans 14 amino acids. Of the read, only the CDR3 DNA is kept; its 42 bases are in frame from base 1. The germline V gene encodes CDR1 MNHEY and CDR2 SMNVEV (reference sequence). Trimming accounts for 4 bases at V and 8 bases at J, while the number of junction bases matched to no gene is 7.

As to this clone: Its antigen is unknown. No base quality information exists; no much larger clone differs at one position.

To estimate absolute template abundance from read counts, synthetic TCR analog templates were spiked into each PCR. The immunoSEQ assay was used to amplify TCRbeta CDR3 regions from genomic DNA with bias-controlled V and J gene primers. Rearranged TCRbeta segments were sequenced at approximately 20X coverage. Under the source paper's analysis protocol: Clustering was used to correct sequencing errors, and CDR3s were annotated against IMGT to assign V, D and J genes. Downstream analyses used only productive TCRbeta rearrangements, leaving out any out-of-frame or stop-codon sequences. Clonality was calculated as one minus the Shannon entropy normalized by the log of the number of unique productive sequences. Clones differing between time points or between blood and tumor were identified by Fisher's exact test with Benjamini-Hochberg correction at adjusted p below 0.01. The clones in this table, taken by TCRdb from immuneACCESS, are in-frame only. Not every clone is retained; where verified, under half of the shortfall comes from an unresolved V gene, and the cause of the rest is unknown. V and J calls and clone size are as listed in that table; D and trimming were resolved from the DNA. This sample comprises about 30,000 clones, 70% to 90% of them detected only once. About 7.8% of the sample lies in the top ten.

The TCR originated in a man aged 80 or over with urothelial cancer. The input for sequencing was PBMCs, taken around atezolizumab (anti-PD-L1) treatment. This chain is built from TRBV27 and TRBJ2-1; 8 bases in the middle match TRBD1. DNA sequence: TGTGCCAGCAGTTCCGGACAGGGTGTCTATGAGCAGTTCTTC. Its coded protein is CASSSGQGVYEQFF.